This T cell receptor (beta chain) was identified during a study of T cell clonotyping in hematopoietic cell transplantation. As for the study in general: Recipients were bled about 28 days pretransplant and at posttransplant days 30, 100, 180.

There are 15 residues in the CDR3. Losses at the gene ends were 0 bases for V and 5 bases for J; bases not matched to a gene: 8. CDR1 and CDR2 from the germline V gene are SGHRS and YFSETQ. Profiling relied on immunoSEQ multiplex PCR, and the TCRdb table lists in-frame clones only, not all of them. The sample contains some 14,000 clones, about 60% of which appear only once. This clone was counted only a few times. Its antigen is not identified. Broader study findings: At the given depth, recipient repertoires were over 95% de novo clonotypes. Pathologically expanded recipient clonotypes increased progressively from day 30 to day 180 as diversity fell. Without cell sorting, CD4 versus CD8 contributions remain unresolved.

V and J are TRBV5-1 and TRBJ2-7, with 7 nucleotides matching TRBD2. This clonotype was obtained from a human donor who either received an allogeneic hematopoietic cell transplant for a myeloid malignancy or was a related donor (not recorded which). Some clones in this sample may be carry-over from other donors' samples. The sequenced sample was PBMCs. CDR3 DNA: TGCGCCAGCAGCTTGGATGGGGGGGTGGACGACGAGCAGTACTTC. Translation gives CASSLDGGVDDEQYF.